This T cell receptor beta chain comes out of a study of CD8 T cells in ankylosing spondylitis. This clonotype was recorded at least ten times. Its specificity is unknown. The study's findings and limits: Within matched ankylosing spondylitis synovial fluid, disease-linked clones were reportedly significantly enriched. For ankylosing spondylitis blood, a TCR beta motif of under 10 highly homologous variants appeared characteristic.

Each CDR3 protein is one row after TCRdb ran MiXCR on the 5' RACE reads. The data contain 500,000 to 650,000 distinct CDR3 sequences, about 5.2% of them singletons. Trimming stripped 5 bases from V and 0 bases from J, with 8 bases between. The CDR3 is 13 amino acids. Germline V gives CDR1 SGHTA, CDR2 FQGNSA. This receptor was taken from a male donor with ankylosing spondylitis. The material sequenced was blood, either unsorted or a sorted T cell fraction (not recorded which). The rearrangement uses TRBV7-2 and TRBJ2-7; D unclear. This CDR3 is CASSRGRSYEQYF. The CDR3 nucleotides read TGTGCCAGCAGCCGCGGACGCTCCTACGAGCAGTACTTC.